One sample yielded the 26 T cell receptor beta chains listed below, sequenced in a study of T-cell memory formation after mild COVID-19. MiXCR, applied by TCRdb to the 5' RACE reads, yields one record per CDR3 protein. The profile shows some 340,000 distinct CDR3 sequences, roughly 13% of them singletons. Sequenced input: PBMCs or a T cell subset sorted from them (not recorded which). Source of these receptors: a man between 18 and 35 years old who had mild COVID-19 (a few samples of this study predate the infection). Cell type and time point are not known.

This clonotype has more than one count but fewer than ten. V usage is TRBV6-2 or TRBV6-3 and J usage is TRBJ2-1; D call uncertain. The V gene's germline CDR1 is MNHEY and CDR2 SVGEGT. The CDR3 spans 13 residues. V was pared by 1 base and J by 10 bases, with 11 bases between. The CDR3 here is CASSYFYGLEQFF. The CDR3 nucleotides read TGTGCCAGCAGTTACTTCTACGGGCTAGAGCAGTTCTTC.

This clonotype has more than one count but fewer than ten. The V gene is TRBV7-9, the J gene TRBJ1-2; 7 nucleotides match TRBD1. The V segment lost 2 bases and the J segment 3 bases; nucleotides outside the gene matches: 3. The germline gives CDR1 SEHNR, CDR2 FQNEAQ (reference sequence). The CDR3 length is 14 residues. CDR3 sequence: CASSLQGDHYGYTF. CDR3 nucleotide sequence: TGTGCCAGCAGCTTACAGGGGGACCACTATGGCTACACCTTC.

V usage is TRBV12-3 or TRBV12-4 and J usage is TRBJ1-6; no reliable D call. CDR3 size: 12 residues. V was cut by 6 bases and J by 13 bases, with 13 bases left in between. CDR3 coding DNA: TGTGCCAGCAGCGCGGCCCGAATGCCCCTCCACTTT. This gives the protein CASSAARMPLHF.

CDR3 nucleotide sequence: TGTGCCAGCAGTCCGCTAGGGTCTGGCGAGCAGTACGTC. It encodes CASSPLGSGEQYV. This chain joins TRBV6-5 and TRBJ2-7; D not certain. Germline assignment: CDR1 MNHEY and CDR2 SVGAGI. This CDR3 is built from 13 residues. V was shortened by 5 bases and J by 6 bases, with 14 bases between the two germline ends.

The V gene is TRBV15, the J gene TRBJ2-2; D remains unclear. V lost 0 bases, J lost 3 bases, and 11 bases lay in between. Germline V gene lookup returns CDR1 LNHNV and CDR2 YYDKDF (reference sequence). CDR3 size: 16 residues. CDR3 DNA: TGTGCCACCAGCAGAGATATAGTGTCGGACACCGGGGAGCTGTTTTTT. This gives the protein CATSRDIVSDTGELFF.

The chain combines TRBV12-3 or TRBV12-4 with TRBJ2-7, with TRBD1 identical over 8 bases. This CDR3 is built from 13 residues. V shed 6 bases, J shed 3 bases, and the junction held 4 bases outside the gene matches. The CDR3 nucleotides read TGTGCCAGCAGCCGGACAGGGCACTACGAGCAGTACTTC. It codes for CASSRTGHYEQYF.

CDR3 bases: TGTGCCAGCAGTTTAGGGGCGGGGGTCTCCTACGAGCAGTACTTC. It yields the protein CASSLGAGVSYEQYF. The V call is TRBV12-3 or TRBV12-4, the J call TRBJ2-7; 7 bases are a match to TRBD2. Losses at the gene ends were 1 base for V and 0 bases for J; bases not matched to a gene: 3. This CDR3 has 15 residues.

This clonotype was counted only a few times. The DNA for the CDR3 is TGTGCCAGCAGCTCTCAAACGGGGGAGCAGTACTTC. It specifies CASSSQTGEQYF. The chain recombines TRBV7-3 with TRBJ2-7; D perhaps matches TRBD2 (5 bases). From germline, CDR1 is SGHTA and CDR2 FQGTGA. The length of the CDR3 is 12 residues. Trimming shortened V by 4 bases and J by 7 bases, and 11 bases separated the two germline ends.

The gene calls are TRBV20-1 and TRBJ2-3; D is ambiguous. The germline V gene encodes CDR1 DFQATT and CDR2 SNEGSKA (reference sequence). V shed 5 bases and J shed 6 bases, with 18 bases lying between them. The CDR3 sequence is 14 residues long. The CDR3 DNA reads as TGCAGTGCTGTGGTGATAAGGCTCCGGGATACGCAGTATTTT. Its translation is CSAVVIRLRDTQYF.

The chain has TRBV27 and TRBJ2-5, with TRBD2 matching 12 bases. With V trimmed by 5 bases and J by 1 base, 5 bases remained unmatched. CDR3 size: 16 residues. CDR1 MNHEY and CDR2 SMNVEV come from the germline V gene (reference sequence). As DNA, the CDR3 is TGTGCCAGCAGTGCACGGACTAGCGGGGTCCAAGAGACCCAGTACTTC. Translating it yields CASSARTSGVQETQYF.

This clonotype was seen only a few times. V and J are TRBV5-1 and TRBJ2-2, with D possibly TRBD2 on 5 matching bases. Germline lookup yields CDR1 SGHRS and CDR2 YFSETQ. Trimming left V 7 bases short and J 4 bases short, with 14 bases between. The CDR3 loop spans 14 amino acids. The CDR3 sequence: CASERISGTGELFF. In DNA, the CDR3 is TGCGCCAGCGAAAGGATAAGCGGCACCGGGGAGCTGTTTTTT.

The chain recombines TRBV20-1 with TRBJ2-1; D unclear. This CDR3 spans 13 amino acids. Looked up from germline, CDR1 is DFQATT and CDR2 is SNEGSKA (reference sequence). Trimming took off 7 bases at V and 0 bases at J, with 10 bases between the two ends. DNA for the CDR3: TGCAGTGTCCTCATTCGCTCCTACAATGAGCAGTTCTTC. Its translation: CSVLIRSYNEQFF.

This clonotype was detected a few times. The chain joins TRBV10-3 to TRBJ1-4; a weak D match, TRBD1 (6 bases). V was pared by 2 bases and J by 2 bases, with 12 bases between. The CDR3 is 16 amino acids. Per the germline V gene, CDR1 is ENHRY and CDR2 is SYGVKD. The CDR3 sequence is CAISEGRGQTNEKLFF. The CDR3 DNA sequence: TGTGCCATCAGTGAGGGCAGGGGTCAGACTAATGAAAAACTGTTTTTT.

This clonotype has a count of ten or more. The rearrangement links TRBV2 to TRBJ2-2, with D possibly TRBD1 on 5 matching bases. The CDR3 loop spans 14 amino acids. Germline CDR1 SNHLY, CDR2 FYNNEI. Trimming removed 8 bases at V and 4 bases at J, with 14 bases between. As DNA, the CDR3 is TGTGCCAGCTTGAGTTCAGGGCTCACCGGGGAGCTGTTTTTT. This sequence encodes CASLSSGLTGELFF.

This clonotype was recorded a few times. CDR3 region: CASSQWMTGSNNEQFF. The CDR3 coding sequence is TGCGCCAGCAGCCAGTGGATGACAGGGTCCAACAATGAGCAGTTCTTC. V usage is TRBV4-3 and J usage is TRBJ2-1, with TRBD1 identical over 7 bases. This CDR3 has 16 residues. Unmatched junction bases numbered 10, after V lost 3 bases and J lost 5 bases. Germline-derived CDR1 and CDR2 are LGHNA and YSLEER.

This clonotype appeared a few times. This chain uses TRBV20-1 with TRBJ1-1; D is undetermined. V lost 3 bases, J lost 3 bases, and 5 bases lay in between. Germline V gene sequence: CDR1 DFQATT, CDR2 SNEGSKA (reference sequence). This CDR3 comprises 11 residues. DNA of the CDR3: TGCAGTGCTAGGGGGTACACTGAAGCTTTCTTT. It yields the protein CSARGYTEAFF.

This clonotype occurred a few times. The genes are TRBV5-4 and TRBJ1-1, with a possible D match to TRBD1 (6 bases). The CDR3 extends over 13 amino acids. Trimming stripped 6 bases from V and 6 bases from J, with 15 bases between. Germline V gene sequence: CDR1 SGHNT, CDR2 YYREEE (reference sequence). The CDR3 bases are TGTGCCAGCACCTACGGGGGGGCCGCTGAAGCTTTCTTT. This gives the protein CASTYGGAAEAFF.

This clonotype was counted a few times. CDR3 loop: CATSRTGPRYSNQPQHF. DNA for the CDR3: TGTGCCACCAGTCGGACAGGCCCCCGTTATAGCAATCAGCCCCAGCATTTT. The chain combines TRBV24-1 with TRBJ1-5; 7 positions match TRBD1. CDR1 and CDR2 (germline): KGHDR, SFDVKD. The CDR3 is made up of 17 amino acids. The V segment lost 6 bases and the J segment 0 bases; nucleotides outside the gene matches: 10.

This clonotype showed up just a few times. The chain employs TRBV5-1 and TRBJ1-5; 7 bases align to TRBD1. Germline V gives CDR1 SGHRS, CDR2 YFSETQ. The CDR3 sequence is 15 residues long. Germline trimming cut 1 base from V and 7 bases from J; bases unmatched to any gene: 8. The CDR3 is CASSLLGGAGQPQHF. The CDR3 DNA sequence: TGCGCCAGCAGCTTGTTAGGGGGCGCCGGGCAGCCCCAGCATTTT.

This clonotype was counted many times. CDR3 protein: CSARSGNEQFF. The CDR3, as DNA: TGCAGTGCTAGGAGCGGGAATGAGCAGTTCTTC. The chain recombines TRBV20-1 with TRBJ2-1; D possibly corresponds to TRBD2 (6 bases). Germline lookup yields CDR1 DFQATT and CDR2 SNEGSKA (reference sequence). Trimming pared 3 bases from V and 7 bases from J, leaving 7 bases between. This CDR3 contains 11 residues.

This clonotype was seen more than once but under ten times. The genes are TRBV5-1 and TRBJ1-1; D not certain. CDR1 is SGHRS and CDR2 is YFSETQ in the germline V gene. This CDR3 comprises 15 residues. V lost 4 bases, J lost 6 bases, and 19 bases lay in between. CDR3: CASSTLGPNSPEAFF. CDR3 nucleotide sequence: TGCGCCAGCAGCACTCTGGGTCCCAATAGCCCTGAAGCTTTCTTT.

This clonotype has just a few counts. CDR3 loop: CASSGTAIPNTEAFF. CDR3 nucleotide sequence: TGTGCCAGCAGTGGGACAGCTATCCCGAACACTGAAGCTTTCTTT. V gene TRBV6-2 or TRBV6-3 combines with J gene TRBJ1-1; 7 bases agree with TRBD1. Germline CDR1 and CDR2: MNHEY and SVGEGT. This CDR3 has 15 residues. V trimming: 5 bases; J trimming: 1 base; junction bases outside the gene matches: 7.

J is TRBJ2-5 and V is TRBV21-1; the listed D gene, TRBD2, was not tested against the DNA. TRBV21-1 is labeled a pseudogene. The CDR3 totals 16 residues. The CDR3 DNA sequence: TGTGCCAGCAAACGGGTGGCGGGAGTCCCGGGAGAGACCCAGTACTTC. Protein sequence: CASKRVAGVPGETQYF.

The genes are TRBV6-1 and TRBJ1-6; TRBD1 might be the D (6 bases). CDR3 size: 14 residues. Germline values: CDR1 MNHNS, CDR2 SASEGT. Trimming removed 5 bases at V and 5 bases at J, with 10 bases between. CDR3 amino acids: CASSQGGNNSPLHF. Written as DNA, the CDR3 is TGTGCCAGCAGTCAAGGGGGGAATAATTCACCCCTCCACTTT.

The rearrangement links TRBV5-1 to TRBJ1-1; 8 nucleotides match TRBD1. The germline V gene has CDR1 SGHRS and CDR2 YFSETQ. The J segment lost 4 bases and the V segment lost 4 bases, leaving 9 bases of the junction unmatched. This CDR3 is 15 amino acids long. CDR3 bases: TGCGCCAGCAGCCCCTCCCCAGGGGGCCTCACTGAAGCTTTCTTT. Translation: CASSPSPGGLTEAFF.

The J gene is TRBJ1-5, the V gene TRBV12-3 or TRBV12-4; D is unclear. The V and J ends lost 4 bases and 6 bases respectively, with 13 bases between them. The CDR3 has 14 residues. The CDR3: CASSSEIGGQPQHF. DNA for the CDR3: TGTGCCAGCAGTTCAGAAATTGGAGGTCAGCCCCAGCATTTT.